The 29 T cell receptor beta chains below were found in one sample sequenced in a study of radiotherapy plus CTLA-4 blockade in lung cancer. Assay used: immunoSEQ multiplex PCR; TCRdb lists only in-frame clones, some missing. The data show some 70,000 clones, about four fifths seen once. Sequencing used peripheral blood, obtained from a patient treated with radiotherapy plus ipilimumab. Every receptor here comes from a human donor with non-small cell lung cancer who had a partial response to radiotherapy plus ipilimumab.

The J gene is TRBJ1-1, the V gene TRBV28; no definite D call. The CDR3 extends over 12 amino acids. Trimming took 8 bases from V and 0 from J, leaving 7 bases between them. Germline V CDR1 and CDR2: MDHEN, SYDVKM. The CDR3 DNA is TGTGCCAGCTTCCAAATGAACACTGAAGCTTTCTTT. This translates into CASFQMNTEAFF.

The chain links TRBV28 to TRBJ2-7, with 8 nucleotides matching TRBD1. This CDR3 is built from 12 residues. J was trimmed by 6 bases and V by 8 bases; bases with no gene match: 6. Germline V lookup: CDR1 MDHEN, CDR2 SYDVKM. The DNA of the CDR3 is TGTGCCAGCGGTATACAGGGGGGCGAGCAGTACTTC. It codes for CASGIQGGEQYF. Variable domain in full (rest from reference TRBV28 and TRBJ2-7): DVKVTQSSRYLVKRTGEKVFLECVQDMDHENMFWYRQDPGLGLRLIYFSYDVKMKEKGDIPEGYSVSREKKERFSLILESASTNQTSMYLCASGIQGGEQYFGPGTRLTVT.

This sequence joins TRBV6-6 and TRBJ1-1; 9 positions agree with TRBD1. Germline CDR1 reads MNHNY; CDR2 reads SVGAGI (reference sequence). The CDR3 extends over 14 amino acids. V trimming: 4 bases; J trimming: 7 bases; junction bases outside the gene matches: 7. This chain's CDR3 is CASSLKQGASEAFF. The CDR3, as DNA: TGTGCCAGCAGTTTAAAACAGGGGGCAAGTGAAGCTTTCTTT.

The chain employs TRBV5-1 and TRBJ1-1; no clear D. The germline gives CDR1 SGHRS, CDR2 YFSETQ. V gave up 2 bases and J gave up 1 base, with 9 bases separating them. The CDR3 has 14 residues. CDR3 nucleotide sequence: TGCGCCAGCAGCTTCGGGAAGGAGAACACTGAAGCTTTCTTT. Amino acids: CASSFGKENTEAFF.

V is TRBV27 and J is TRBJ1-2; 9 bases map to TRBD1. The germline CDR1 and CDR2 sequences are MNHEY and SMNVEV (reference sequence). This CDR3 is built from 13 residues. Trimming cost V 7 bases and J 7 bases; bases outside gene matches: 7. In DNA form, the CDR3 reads TGTGCCAGCACCCTGGGACAGGGAAGTGGCTACACCTTC. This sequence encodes CASTLGQGSGYTF.

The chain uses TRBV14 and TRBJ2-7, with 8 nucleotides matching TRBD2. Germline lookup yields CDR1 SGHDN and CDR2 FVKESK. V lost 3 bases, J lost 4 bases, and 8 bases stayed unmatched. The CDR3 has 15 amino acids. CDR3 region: CASSQVSGNWYEQYF. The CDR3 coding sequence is TGTGCCAGCAGCCAGGTTAGCGGGAATTGGTACGAGCAGTACTTC.

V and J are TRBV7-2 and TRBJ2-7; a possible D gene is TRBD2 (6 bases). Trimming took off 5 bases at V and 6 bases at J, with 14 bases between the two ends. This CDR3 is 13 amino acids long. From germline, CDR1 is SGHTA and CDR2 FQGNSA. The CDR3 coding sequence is TGTGCCAGCAGCAACCGGGGGATACGCGAGCAGTACTTC. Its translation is CASSNRGIREQYF.

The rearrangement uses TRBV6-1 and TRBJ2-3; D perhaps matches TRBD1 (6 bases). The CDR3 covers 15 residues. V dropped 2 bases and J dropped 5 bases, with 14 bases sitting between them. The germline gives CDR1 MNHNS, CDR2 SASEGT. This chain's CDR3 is CASSEIQGFGDTQYF. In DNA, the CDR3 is TGTGCCAGCAGTGAAATACAGGGTTTTGGAGATACGCAGTATTTT.

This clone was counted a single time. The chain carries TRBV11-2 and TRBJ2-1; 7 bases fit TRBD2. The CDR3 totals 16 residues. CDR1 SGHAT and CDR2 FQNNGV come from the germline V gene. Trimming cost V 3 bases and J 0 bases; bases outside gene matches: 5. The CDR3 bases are TGTGCCAGCAGCTTGGAGCGGGACTTCTCCTACAATGAGCAGTTCTTC. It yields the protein CASSLERDFSYNEQFF. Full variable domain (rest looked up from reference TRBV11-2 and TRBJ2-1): EAGVAQSPRYKIIEKRQSVAFWCNPISGHATLYWYQQILGQGPKLLIQFQNNGVVDDSQLPKDRFSAERLKGVDSTLKIQPAKLEDSAVYLCASSLERDFSYNEQFFGPGTRLTVL.

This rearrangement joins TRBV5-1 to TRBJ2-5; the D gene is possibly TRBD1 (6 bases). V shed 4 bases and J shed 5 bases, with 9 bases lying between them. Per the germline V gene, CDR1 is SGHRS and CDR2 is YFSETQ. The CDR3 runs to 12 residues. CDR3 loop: CASSVTGETQYF. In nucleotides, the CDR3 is TGCGCCAGCAGCGTCACAGGGGAGACCCAGTACTTC.

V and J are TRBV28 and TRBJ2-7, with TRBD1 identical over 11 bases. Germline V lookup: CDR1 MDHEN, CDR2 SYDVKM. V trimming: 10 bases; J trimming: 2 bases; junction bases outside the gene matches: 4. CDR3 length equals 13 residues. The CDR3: CATGTGGTYEQYF. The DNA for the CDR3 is TGTGCCACCGGGACAGGGGGAACCTACGAGCAGTACTTC. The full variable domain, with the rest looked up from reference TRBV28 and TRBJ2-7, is DVKVTQSSRYLVKRTGEKVFLECVQDMDHENMFWYRQDPGLGLRLIYFSYDVKMKEKGDIPEGYSVSREKKERFSLILESASTNQTSMYLCATGTGGTYEQYFGPGTRLTVT.

The chain's CDR3 is CASSDTRQLTDTQYF. The DNA for the CDR3 is TGTGCCAGCAGTGATACCAGACAGCTCACAGATACGCAGTATTTT. The rearrangement joins TRBV25-1 to TRBJ2-3, with D perhaps TRBD1 (5 bases). The CDR3 loop spans 15 amino acids. Germline V lookup: CDR1 MGHDK, CDR2 SYGVNS. The V end was cut by 3 bases, the J end by 2 bases, with 12 bases between. Drawing the rest from reference TRBV25-1 and TRBJ2-3, the complete variable domain is EADIYQTPRYLVIGTGKKITLECSQTMGHDKMYWYQQDPGMELHLIHYSYGVNSTEKGDLSSESTVSRIRTEHFPLTLESARPSHTSQYLCASSDTRQLTDTQYFGPGTRLTVL.

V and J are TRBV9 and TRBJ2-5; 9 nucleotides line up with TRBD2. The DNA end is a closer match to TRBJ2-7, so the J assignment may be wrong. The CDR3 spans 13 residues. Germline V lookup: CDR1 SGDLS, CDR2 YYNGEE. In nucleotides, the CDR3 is TGTGCCAGCAGCCGTAGCGGGAGCGGCGAGCAGTACTTC. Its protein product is CASSRSGSGEQYF.

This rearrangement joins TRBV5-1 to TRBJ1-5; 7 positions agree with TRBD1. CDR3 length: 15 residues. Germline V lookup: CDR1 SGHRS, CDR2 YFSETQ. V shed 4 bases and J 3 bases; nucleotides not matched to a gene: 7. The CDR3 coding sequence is TGCGCCAGCAGCCTGACAGGGAGCGTCAATCAGCCCCAGCATTTT. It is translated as CASSLTGSVNQPQHF.

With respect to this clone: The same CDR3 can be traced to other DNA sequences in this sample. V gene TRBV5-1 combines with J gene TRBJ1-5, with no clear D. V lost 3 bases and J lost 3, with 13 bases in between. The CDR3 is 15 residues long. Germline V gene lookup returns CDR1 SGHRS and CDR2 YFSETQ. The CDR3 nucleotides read TGCGCCAGCAGCTCCTCCCCGGGTTCCAATCAGCCCCAGCATTTT. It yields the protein CASSSSPGSNQPQHF.

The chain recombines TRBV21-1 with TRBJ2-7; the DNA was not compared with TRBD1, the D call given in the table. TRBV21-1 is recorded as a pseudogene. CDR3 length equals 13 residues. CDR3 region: CASRSDRGHEQYF. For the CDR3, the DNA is TGTGCCAGCAGGAGTGACAGGGGCCACGAGCAGTACTTC.

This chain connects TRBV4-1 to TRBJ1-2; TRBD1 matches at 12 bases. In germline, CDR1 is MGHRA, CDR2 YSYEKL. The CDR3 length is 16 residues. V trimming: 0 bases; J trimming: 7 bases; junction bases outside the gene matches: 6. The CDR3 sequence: CASSQEQGQGAVGYTF. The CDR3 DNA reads TGCGCCAGCAGCCAAGAACAGGGACAGGGGGCCGTTGGCTACACCTTC.

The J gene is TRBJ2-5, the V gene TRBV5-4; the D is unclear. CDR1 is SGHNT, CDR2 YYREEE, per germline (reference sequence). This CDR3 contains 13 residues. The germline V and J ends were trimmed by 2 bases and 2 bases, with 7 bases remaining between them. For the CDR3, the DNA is TGTGCCAGCAGCTTCGGTCTTCAAGAGACCCAGTACTTC. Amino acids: CASSFGLQETQYF.

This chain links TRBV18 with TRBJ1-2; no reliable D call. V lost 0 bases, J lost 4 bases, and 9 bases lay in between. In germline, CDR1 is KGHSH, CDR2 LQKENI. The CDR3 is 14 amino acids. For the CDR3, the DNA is TGTGCCAGCTCACCACCAGGAGAGTCCTATGGCTACACCTTC. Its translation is CASSPPGESYGYTF. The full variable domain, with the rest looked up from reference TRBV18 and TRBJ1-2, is NAGVMQNPRHLVRRRGQEARLRCSPMKGHSHVYWYRQLPEEGLKFMVYLQKENIIDESGMPKERFSAEFPKEGPSILRIQQVVRGDSAAYFCASSPPGESYGYTFGSGTRLTVV.

The CDR3 loop is CASSLMPGNTGELFF. In DNA, the CDR3 is TGTGCCAGCAGCTTAATGCCGGGGAACACCGGGGAGCTGTTTTTT. The genes are TRBV7-2 and TRBJ2-2; D gene uncertain. Trimming took off 2 bases at V and 1 base at J, with 8 bases between the two ends. Germline V CDR1 and CDR2: SGHTA, FQGNSA. This CDR3 spans 15 amino acids.

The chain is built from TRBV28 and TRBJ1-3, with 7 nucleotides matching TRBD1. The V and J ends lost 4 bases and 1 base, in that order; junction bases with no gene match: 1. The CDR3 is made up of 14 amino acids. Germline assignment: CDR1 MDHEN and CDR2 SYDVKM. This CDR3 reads CASSSGGSGNTIYF. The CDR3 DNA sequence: TGTGCCAGCAGTTCAGGGGGATCTGGAAACACCATATATTTT. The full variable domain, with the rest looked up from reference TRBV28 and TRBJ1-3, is DVKVTQSSRYLVKRTGEKVFLECVQDMDHENMFWYRQDPGLGLRLIYFSYDVKMKEKGDIPEGYSVSREKKERFSLILESASTNQTSMYLCASSSGGSGNTIYFGEGSWLTVV.

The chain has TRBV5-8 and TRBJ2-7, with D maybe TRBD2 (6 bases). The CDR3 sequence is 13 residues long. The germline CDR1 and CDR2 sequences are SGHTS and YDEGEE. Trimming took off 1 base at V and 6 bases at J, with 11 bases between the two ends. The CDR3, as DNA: TGTGCCAGCAGCTTGAGGGGACTGAGCGAGCAGTACTTC. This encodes CASSLRGLSEQYF. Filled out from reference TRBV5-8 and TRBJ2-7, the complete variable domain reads EAGVTQSPTHLIKTRGQQATLRCSPISGHTSVYWYQQALGLGLQFLLWYDEGEERNRGNFPPRFSGRQFPNYSSELNVNALELEDSALYLCASSLRGLSEQYFGPGTRLTVT.

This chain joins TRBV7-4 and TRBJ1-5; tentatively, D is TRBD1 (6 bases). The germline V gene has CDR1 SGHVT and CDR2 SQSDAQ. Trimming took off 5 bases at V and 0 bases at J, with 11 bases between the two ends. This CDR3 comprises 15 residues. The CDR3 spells CASSIQGYSNQPQHF. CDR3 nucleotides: TGTGCCAGCAGCATACAGGGATATAGCAATCAGCCCCAGCATTTT.

The CDR3 nucleotides read TGTGCCATCAGTGAATTGGGGGAGGGCCTAGGTGAGCAGTTCTTC. It specifies CAISELGEGLGEQFF. The chain couples TRBV10-3 to TRBJ2-1, with 7 bases identical to TRBD2. The length of the CDR3 is 15 residues. J gave up 9 bases and V 3 bases, and 11 bases lay outside the gene matches. Germline V gives CDR1 ENHRY, CDR2 SYGVKD.

Here the CDR3 DNA reads TGCGCCAGCAGCCCCCGCCGACAGGGGAGGGCAATTACTGAAGCTTTCTTT. Its protein product is CASSPRRQGRAITEAFF. The V call is TRBV4-1, the J call TRBJ1-1; 8 bases map to TRBD1. Germline CDR1 is MGHRA and CDR2 is YSYEKL. The CDR3 is 17 amino acids. The V segment lost 4 bases and the J segment 5 bases; nucleotides outside the gene matches: 15.

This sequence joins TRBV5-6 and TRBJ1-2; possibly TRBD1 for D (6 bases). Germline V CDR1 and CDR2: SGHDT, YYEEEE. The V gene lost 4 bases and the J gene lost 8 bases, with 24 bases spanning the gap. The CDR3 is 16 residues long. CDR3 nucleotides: TGTGCCAGCAGCCTCGAACAAGGTCAGGGGCGCGGGGGCTACACCTTC. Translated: CASSLEQGQGRGGYTF.

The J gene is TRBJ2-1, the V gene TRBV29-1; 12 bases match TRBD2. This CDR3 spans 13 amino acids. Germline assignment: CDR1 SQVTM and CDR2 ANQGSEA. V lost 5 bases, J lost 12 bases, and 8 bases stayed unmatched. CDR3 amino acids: CSVQETSGSMQFF. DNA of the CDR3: TGCAGCGTTCAGGAGACTAGCGGGAGTATGCAGTTCTTC.

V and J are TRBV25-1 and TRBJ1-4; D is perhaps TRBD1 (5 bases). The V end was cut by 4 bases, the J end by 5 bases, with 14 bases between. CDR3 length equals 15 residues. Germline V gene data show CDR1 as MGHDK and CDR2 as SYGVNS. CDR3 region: CASSGPQEHNEKLFF. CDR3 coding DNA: TGTGCCAGCAGTGGACCACAGGAGCACAATGAAAAACTGTTTTTT.

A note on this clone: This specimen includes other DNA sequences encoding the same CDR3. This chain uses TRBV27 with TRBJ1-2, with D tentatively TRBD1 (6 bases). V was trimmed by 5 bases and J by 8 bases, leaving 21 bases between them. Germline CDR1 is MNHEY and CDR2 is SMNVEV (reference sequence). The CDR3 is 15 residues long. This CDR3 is CASSLKHTGSRGYTF. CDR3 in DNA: TGTGCCAGCAGTCTAAAGCACACAGGGTCTCGGGGCTACACCTTC.